This T cell receptor (beta chain) was found in a study of T cells after posttransplantation cyclophosphamide. The germline gives CDR1 SGHRS, CDR2 YFSETQ. This CDR3 region has 16 residues. Trimming removed 2 bases from V and 8 bases from J, with 22 bases in between. Study-wide results and caveats: Later post-transplant blood repertoires were often dominated by donor CD8+ memory clones.

Sequencing used immunoSEQ multiplex PCR; TCRdb keeps in-frame clones, though not all of them. The repertoire consists of about 39,000 clones, none detected only once. This clone showed up many times. Its antigen is as yet unknown. This rearrangement joins TRBV5-1 to TRBJ1-1; D is uncertain. Sequencing was performed on PBMCs. The TCR sequence derives from a woman aged 45-59 years in good health and a related stem cell transplant donor. This chain's CDR3 is CASSFAIPGASGEAFF. The DNA for the CDR3 is TGCGCCAGCAGCTTCGCGATTCCCGGCGCGAGCGGGGAAGCTTTCTTT.